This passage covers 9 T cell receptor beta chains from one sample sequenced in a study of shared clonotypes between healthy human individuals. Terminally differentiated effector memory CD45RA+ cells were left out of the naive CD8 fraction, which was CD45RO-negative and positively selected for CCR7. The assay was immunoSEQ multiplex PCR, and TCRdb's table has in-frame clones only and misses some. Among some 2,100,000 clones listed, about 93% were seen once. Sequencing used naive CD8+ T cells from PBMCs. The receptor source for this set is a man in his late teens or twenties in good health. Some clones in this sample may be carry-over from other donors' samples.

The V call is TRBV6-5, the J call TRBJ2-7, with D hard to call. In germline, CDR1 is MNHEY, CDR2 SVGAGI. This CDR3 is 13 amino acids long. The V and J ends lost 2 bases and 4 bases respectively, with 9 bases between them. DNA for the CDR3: TGTGCCAGCAGTTACCCATACTCATACGAGCAGTACTTC. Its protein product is CASSYPYSYEQYF.

The CDR3 reads CASSDHLAGIVDEQFF. For the CDR3, the DNA is TGTGCCAGCAGTGACCACCTAGCGGGAATTGTCGATGAGCAGTTCTTC. This chain links TRBV6-1 with TRBJ2-1; 9 bases are shared with TRBD2. Germline-derived CDR1 and CDR2 are MNHNS and SASEGT. J lost 8 bases, V lost 3 bases, and 11 bases had no gene match. CDR3 length equals 16 residues.

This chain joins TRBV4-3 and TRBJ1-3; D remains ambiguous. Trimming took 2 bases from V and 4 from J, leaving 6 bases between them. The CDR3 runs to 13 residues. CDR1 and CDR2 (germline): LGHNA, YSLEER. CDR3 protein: CASSQSGGNTIYF. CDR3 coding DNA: TGCGCCAGCAGCCAATCGGGAGGAAACACCATATATTTT.

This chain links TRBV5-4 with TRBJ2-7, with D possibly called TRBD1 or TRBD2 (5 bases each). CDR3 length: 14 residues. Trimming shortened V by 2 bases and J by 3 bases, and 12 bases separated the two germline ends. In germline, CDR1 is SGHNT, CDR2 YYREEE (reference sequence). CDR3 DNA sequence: TGTGCCAGCAGCTTAACAGGACTGAACTACGAGCAGTACTTC. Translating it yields CASSLTGLNYEQYF.

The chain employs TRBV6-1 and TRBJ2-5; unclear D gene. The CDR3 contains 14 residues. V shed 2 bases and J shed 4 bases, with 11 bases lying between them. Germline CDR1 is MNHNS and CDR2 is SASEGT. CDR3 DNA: TGTGCCAGCAGTGAATTTGTAGTTGGAGAGACCCAGTACTTC. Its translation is CASSEFVVGETQYF.

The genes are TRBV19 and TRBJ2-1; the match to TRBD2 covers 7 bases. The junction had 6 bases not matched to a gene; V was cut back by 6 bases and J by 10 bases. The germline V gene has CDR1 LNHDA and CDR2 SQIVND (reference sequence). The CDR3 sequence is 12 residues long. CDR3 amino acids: CASSLGGYEQFF. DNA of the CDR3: TGTGCCAGTAGCTTGGGGGGGTACGAGCAGTTCTTC. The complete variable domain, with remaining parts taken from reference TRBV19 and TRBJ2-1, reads DGGITQSPKYLFRKEGQNVTLSCEQNLNHDAMYWYRQDPGQGLRLIYYSQIVNDFQKGDIAEGYSVSREKKESFPLTVTSAQKNPTAFYLCASSLGGYEQFFGPGTRLTVL.

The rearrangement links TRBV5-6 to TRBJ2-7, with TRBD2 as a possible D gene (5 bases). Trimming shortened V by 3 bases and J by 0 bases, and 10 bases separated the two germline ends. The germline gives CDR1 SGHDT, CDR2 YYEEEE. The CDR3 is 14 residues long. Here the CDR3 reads CASSSGLGSYEQYF. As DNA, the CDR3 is TGTGCCAGCAGCTCCGGACTGGGCTCCTACGAGCAGTACTTC.

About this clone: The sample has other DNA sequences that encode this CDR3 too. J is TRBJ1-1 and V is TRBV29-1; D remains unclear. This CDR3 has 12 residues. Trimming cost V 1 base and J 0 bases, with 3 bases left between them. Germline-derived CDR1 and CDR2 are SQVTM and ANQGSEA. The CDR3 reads CSVEGLNTEAFF. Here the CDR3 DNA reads TGCAGCGTTGAAGGCCTGAACACTGAAGCTTTCTTT.

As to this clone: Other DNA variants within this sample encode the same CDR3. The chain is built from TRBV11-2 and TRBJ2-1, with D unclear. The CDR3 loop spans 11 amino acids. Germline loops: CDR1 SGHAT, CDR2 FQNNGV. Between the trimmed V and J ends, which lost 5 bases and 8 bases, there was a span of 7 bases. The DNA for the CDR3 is TGTGCCAGCAGCCAGACTTATGAGCAGTTCTTC. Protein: CASSQTYEQFF. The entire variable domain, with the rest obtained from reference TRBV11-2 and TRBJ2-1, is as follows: EAGVAQSPRYKIIEKRQSVAFWCNPISGHATLYWYQQILGQGPKLLIQFQNNGVVDDSQLPKDRFSAERLKGVDSTLKIQPAKLEDSAVYLCASSQTYEQFFGPGTRLTVL.